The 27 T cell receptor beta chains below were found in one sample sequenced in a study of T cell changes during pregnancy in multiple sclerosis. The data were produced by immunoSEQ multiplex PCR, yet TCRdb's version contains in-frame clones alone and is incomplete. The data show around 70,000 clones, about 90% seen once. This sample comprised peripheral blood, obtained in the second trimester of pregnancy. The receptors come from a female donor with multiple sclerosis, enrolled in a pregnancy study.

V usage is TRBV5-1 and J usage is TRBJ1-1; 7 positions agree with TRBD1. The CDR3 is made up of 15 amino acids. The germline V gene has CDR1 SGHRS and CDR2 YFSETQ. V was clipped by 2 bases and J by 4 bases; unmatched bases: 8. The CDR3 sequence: CASSLTGAWGTEAFF. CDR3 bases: TGCGCCAGCAGCTTAACAGGGGCCTGGGGCACTGAAGCTTTCTTT. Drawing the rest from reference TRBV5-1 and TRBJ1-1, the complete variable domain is KAGVTQTPRYLIKTRGQQVTLSCSPISGHRSVSWYQQTPGQGLQFLFEYFSETQRNKGNFPGRFSGRQFSNSRSEMNVSTLELGDSALYLCASSLTGAWGTEAFFGQGTRLTVV.

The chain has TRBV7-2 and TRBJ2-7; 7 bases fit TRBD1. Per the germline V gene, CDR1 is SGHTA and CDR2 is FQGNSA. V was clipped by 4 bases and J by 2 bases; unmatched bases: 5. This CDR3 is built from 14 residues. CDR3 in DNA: TGTGCCAGCAGCTCCCGACAGGGCACCTACGAGCAGTACTTC. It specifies CASSSRQGTYEQYF.

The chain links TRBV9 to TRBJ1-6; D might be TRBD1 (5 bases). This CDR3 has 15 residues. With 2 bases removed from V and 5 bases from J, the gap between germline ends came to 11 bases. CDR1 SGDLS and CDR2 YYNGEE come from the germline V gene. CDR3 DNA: TGTGCCAGCAGCGTCGGGGGTTCCGATAATTCACCCCTCCACTTT. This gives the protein CASSVGGSDNSPLHF.

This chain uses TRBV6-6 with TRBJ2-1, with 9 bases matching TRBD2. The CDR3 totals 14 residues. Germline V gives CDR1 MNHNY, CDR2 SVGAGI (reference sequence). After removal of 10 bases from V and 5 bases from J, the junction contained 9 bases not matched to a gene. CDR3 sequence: CATKDSGGNNEQFF. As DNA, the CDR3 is TGTGCCACAAAAGATAGCGGGGGAAACAATGAGCAGTTCTTC.

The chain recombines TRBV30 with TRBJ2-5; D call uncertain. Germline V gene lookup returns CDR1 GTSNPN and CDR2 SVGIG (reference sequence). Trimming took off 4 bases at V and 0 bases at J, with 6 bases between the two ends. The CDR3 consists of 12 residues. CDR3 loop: CAWTQNQETQYF. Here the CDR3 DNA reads TGTGCCTGGACTCAGAACCAAGAGACCCAGTACTTC.

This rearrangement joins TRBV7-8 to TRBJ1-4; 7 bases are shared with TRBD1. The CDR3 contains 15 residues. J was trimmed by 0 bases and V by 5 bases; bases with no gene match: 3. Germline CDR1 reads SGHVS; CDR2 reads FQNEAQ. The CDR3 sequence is CASSMGTATNEKLFF. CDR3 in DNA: TGTGCCAGCAGCATGGGGACAGCAACTAATGAAAAACTGTTTTTT.

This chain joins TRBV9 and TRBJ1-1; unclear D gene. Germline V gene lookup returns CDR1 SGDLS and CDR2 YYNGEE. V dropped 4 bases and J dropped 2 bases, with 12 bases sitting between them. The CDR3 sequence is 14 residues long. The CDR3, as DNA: TGTGCCAGCAGCATGACCGGGAGAAACACTGAAGCTTTCTTT. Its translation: CASSMTGRNTEAFF.

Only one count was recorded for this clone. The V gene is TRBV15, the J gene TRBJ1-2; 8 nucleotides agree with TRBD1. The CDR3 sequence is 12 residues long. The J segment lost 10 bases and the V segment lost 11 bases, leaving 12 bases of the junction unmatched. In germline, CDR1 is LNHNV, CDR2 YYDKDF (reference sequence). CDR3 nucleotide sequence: TGTGCCGTCGGACAGGGTCCTCTATTCTACACCTTC. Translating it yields CAVGQGPLFYTF.

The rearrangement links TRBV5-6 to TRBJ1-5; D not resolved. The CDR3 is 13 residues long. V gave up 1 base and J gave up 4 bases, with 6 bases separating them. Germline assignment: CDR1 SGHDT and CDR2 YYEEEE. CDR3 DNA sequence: TGTGCCAGCAGCTTGCAGGTTAATCAGCCCCAGCATTTT. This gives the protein CASSLQVNQPQHF.

The CDR3 region is CASSPRTSGNTGELFF. As DNA, the CDR3 is TGTGCCAGTAGTCCCCGGACTAGCGGAAACACCGGGGAGCTGTTTTTT. V is TRBV19 and J is TRBJ2-2, with 10 bases fitting TRBD2. Germline CDR1 is LNHDA and CDR2 is SQIVND (reference sequence). After removal of 5 bases from V and 2 bases from J, the junction contained 5 bases not matched to a gene. The CDR3 loop spans 16 amino acids.

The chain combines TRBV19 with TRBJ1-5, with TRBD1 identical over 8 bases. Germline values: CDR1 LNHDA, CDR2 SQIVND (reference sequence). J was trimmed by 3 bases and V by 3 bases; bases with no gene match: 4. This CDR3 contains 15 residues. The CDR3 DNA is TGTGCCAGTAGTATCAGGACAGGGCCCAATCAGCCCCAGCATTTT. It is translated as CASSIRTGPNQPQHF.

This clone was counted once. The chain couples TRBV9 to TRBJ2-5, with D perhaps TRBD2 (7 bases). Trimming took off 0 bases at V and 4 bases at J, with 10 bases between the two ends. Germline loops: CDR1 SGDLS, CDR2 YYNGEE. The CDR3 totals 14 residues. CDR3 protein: CASSVVGGVETQYF. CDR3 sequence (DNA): TGTGCCAGCAGCGTAGTAGGGGGGGTAGAGACCCAGTACTTC.

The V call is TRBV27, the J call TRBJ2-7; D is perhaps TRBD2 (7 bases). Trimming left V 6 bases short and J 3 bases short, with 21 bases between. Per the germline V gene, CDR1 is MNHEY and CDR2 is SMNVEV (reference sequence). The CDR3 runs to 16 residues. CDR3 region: CASRGGLRPRSYEQYF. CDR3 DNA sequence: TGTGCCAGCAGGGGGGGGCTACGTCCCCGGAGCTACGAGCAGTACTTC.

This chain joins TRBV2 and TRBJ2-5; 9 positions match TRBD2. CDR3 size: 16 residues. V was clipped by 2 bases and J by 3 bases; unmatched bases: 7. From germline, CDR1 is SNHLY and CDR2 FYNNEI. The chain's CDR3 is CASSEIVPSGEETQYF. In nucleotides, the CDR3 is TGTGCCAGCAGTGAAATCGTCCCTAGCGGGGAAGAGACCCAGTACTTC.

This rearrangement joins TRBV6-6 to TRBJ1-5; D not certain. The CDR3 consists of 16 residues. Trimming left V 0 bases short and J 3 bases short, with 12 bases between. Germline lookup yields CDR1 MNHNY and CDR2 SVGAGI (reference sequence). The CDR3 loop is CASSYSLTQDNQPQHF. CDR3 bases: TGTGCCAGCAGTTACTCGCTAACCCAGGACAATCAGCCCCAGCATTTT.

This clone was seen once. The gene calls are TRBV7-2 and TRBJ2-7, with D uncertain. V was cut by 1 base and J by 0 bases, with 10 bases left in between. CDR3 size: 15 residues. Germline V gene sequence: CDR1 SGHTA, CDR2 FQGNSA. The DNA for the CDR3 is TGTGCCAGCAGCTTAGAGCACCTAAGCTCCTACGAGCAGTACTTC. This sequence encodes CASSLEHLSSYEQYF.

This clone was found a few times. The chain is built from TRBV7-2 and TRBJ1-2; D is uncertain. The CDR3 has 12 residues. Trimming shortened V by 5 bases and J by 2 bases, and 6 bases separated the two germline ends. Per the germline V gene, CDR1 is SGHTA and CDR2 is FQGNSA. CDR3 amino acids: CASSPLNYGYTF. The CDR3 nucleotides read TGTGCCAGCAGCCCTTTAAACTATGGCTACACCTTC.

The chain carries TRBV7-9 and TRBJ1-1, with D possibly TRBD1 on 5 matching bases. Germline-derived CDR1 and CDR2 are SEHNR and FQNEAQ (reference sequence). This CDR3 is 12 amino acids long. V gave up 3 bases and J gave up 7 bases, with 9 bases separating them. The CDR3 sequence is CASSLGGGEAFF. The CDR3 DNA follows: TGTGCCAGCAGCTTGGGGGGGGGTGAAGCTTTCTTT.

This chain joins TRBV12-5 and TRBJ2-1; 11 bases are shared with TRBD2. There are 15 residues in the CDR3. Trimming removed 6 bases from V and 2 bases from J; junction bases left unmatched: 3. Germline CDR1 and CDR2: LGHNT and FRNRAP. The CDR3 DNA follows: TGTGCTAGTGGGAAGGGACTAGCGGCCTACAATGAGCAGTTCTTC. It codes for CASGKGLAAYNEQFF.

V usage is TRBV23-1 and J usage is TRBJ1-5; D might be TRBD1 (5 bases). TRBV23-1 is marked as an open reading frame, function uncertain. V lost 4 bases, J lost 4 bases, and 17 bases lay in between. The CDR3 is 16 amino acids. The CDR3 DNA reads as TGCGCCAGCAGTCCGAAAGGGGCGCGAAGAAATCAGCCCCAGCATTTT. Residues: CASSPKGARRNQPQHF.

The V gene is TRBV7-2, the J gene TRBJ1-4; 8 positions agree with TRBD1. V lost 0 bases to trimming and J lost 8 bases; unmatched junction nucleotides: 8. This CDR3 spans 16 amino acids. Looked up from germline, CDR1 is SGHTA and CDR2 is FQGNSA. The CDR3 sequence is CASSLAPGGAGEKLFF. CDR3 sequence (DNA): TGTGCCAGCAGCTTAGCCCCAGGGGGCGCAGGCGAAAAACTGTTTTTT.

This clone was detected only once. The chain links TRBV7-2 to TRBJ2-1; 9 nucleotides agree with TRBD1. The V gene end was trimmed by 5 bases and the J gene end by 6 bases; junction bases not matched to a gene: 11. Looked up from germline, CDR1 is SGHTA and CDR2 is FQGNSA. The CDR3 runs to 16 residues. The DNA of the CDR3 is TGTGCCAGCAGCCCTAGGGGGGGGACAGGGTTCAATGAGCAGTTCTTC. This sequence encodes CASSPRGGTGFNEQFF.

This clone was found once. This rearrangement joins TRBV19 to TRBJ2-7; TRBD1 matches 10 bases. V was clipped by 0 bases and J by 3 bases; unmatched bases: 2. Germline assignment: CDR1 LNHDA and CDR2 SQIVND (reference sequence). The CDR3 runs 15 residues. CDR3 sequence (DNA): TGTGCCAGTAGTATAGAGGGGACAGGGGTCTACGAGCAGTACTTC. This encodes CASSIEGTGVYEQYF.

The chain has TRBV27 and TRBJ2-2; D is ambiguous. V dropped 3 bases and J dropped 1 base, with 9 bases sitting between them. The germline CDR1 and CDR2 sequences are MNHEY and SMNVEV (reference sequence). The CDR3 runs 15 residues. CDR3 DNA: TGTGCCAGCAGTTTTTCACAGCTGAACACCGGGGAGCTGTTTTTT. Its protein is CASSFSQLNTGELFF.

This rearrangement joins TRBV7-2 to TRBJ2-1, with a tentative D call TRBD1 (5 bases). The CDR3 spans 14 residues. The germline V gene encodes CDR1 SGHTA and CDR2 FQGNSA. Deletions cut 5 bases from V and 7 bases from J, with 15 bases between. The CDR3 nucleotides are TGTGCCAGCAGCCTACGTCCTCAGGGTAATGAGCAGTTCTTC. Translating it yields CASSLRPQGNEQFF.

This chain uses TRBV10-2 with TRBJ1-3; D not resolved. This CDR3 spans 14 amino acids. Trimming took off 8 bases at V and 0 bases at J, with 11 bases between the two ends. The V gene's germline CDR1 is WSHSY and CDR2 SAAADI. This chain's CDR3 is CASHLGTSGNTIYF. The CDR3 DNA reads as TGCGCCAGCCACCTAGGAACCTCTGGAAACACCATATATTTT.

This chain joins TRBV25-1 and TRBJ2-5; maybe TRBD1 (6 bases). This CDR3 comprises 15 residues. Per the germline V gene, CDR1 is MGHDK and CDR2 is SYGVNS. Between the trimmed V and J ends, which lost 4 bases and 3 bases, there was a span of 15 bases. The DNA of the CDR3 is TGTGCCAGCAGTGGGACAGCCCCACTTAAAGAGACCCAGTACTTC. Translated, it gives CASSGTAPLKETQYF.